The 9 T cell receptor beta chains below were found in one sample sequenced in a study of regulatory T cells in long-lasting Graves disease. Sequencing libraries for TCR beta were prepared with iRepertoire HTBI primers and Arm-PCR of CDR3 regions. From the multiplex PCR reads, TCRdb called clonotypes with MiXCR, one entry per CDR3 protein. The sample contains a few hundred thousand distinct CDR3 sequences, 10% to 15% of which appear only once. Documented time point: newly diagnosed GD, antithyroid drugs for less than 3 months. PBMC RNA was the source of the TCR library. Separately, the same data were catalogued under a study of T cells in Graves' hyperthyroidism and ophthalmopathy.

Source: peripheral blood mononuclear cells (PBMCs), taken at new diagnosis, from a patient treated with antithyroid drugs. The source of these receptors is a woman aged 18-29 years with Graves disease.

Many counts were recorded for this clonotype. The chain links TRBV28 to TRBJ2-1, with 7 nucleotides matching TRBD2. Germline values: CDR1 MDHEN, CDR2 SYDVKM. The CDR3 length is 17 residues. J gave up 4 bases and V 7 bases, and 16 bases lay outside the gene matches. This CDR3 is CASNRGAGLAVYNEQFF. Written as DNA, the CDR3 is TGTGCCAGCAATCGCGGCGCCGGGCTAGCGGTTTACAATGAGCAGTTCTTC. The complete variable domain, with remaining parts taken from reference TRBV28 and TRBJ2-1, reads DVKVTQSSRYLVKRTGEKVFLECVQDMDHENMFWYRQDPGLGLRLIYFSYDVKMKEKGDIPEGYSVSREKKERFSLILESASTNQTSMYLCASNRGAGLAVYNEQFFGPGTRLTVL.

This clonotype was detected many times. This rearrangement joins TRBV6-2 or TRBV6-3 to TRBJ1-1; 10 bases map to TRBD1. Germline CDR1 and CDR2: MNHEY and SVGEGT. The CDR3 is 19 amino acids. V trimming: 4 bases; J trimming: 4 bases; junction bases outside the gene matches: 18. This chain's CDR3 is CASSSNRDRGGSWITEAFF. CDR3 sequence (DNA): TGTGCCAGCAGTTCGAACCGGGACAGGGGCGGGTCTTGGATCACTGAAGCTTTCTTT.

This clonotype was recorded a few times. This chain joins TRBV10-3 and TRBJ2-1; no clear D gene. CDR1 is ENHRY and CDR2 is SYGVKD in the germline V gene. There are 13 residues in the CDR3. The V and J ends lost 7 bases and 2 bases respectively, with 9 bases between them. The CDR3 DNA is TGTGCCATCAACCAACCTCCCTACAATGAGCAGTTCTTC. This codes for CAINQPPYNEQFF.

The chain combines TRBV27 with TRBJ1-4; D gene ambiguous. From germline, CDR1 is MNHEY and CDR2 SMNVEV (reference sequence). The CDR3 loop spans 16 amino acids. Trimming cost V 5 bases and J 8 bases, with 21 bases left between them. The CDR3 DNA reads TGTGCCAGCAGTCGCCTCCCACTACCTCGGGGAGAAAAACTGTTTTTT. This translates into CASSRLPLPRGEKLFF.

The chain links TRBV20-1 to TRBJ1-6, with D maybe TRBD1 (5 bases). The germline V and J ends were trimmed by 0 bases and 14 bases, with 11 bases remaining between them. In germline, CDR1 is DFQATT, CDR2 SNEGSKA (reference sequence). This CDR3 comprises 12 residues. CDR3 region: CSARDIRQSLHF. DNA of the CDR3: TGCAGTGCTAGAGATATTCGACAGTCCCTCCACTTT.

This clonotype was counted between two and nine times. The V gene is TRBV20-1, the J gene TRBJ1-2; 10 positions agree with TRBD1. This CDR3 has 16 residues. The junction had 9 bases not matched to a gene; V was cut back by 5 bases and J by 0 bases. Germline V gene lookup returns CDR1 DFQATT and CDR2 SNEGSKA (reference sequence). CDR3 in amino acids: CSARIRDRGANYGYTF. CDR3 nucleotide sequence: TGCAGTGCTCGAATCCGGGACAGGGGAGCTAACTATGGCTACACCTTC.

This clonotype was seen many times. CDR3 nucleotide sequence: TGTGCCAGCAGACTCAAATACAACCCGGGCAAGACTAGCACAGATACGCAGTATTTT. This codes for CASRLKYNPGKTSTDTQYF. The chain carries TRBV12-3 or TRBV12-4 and TRBJ2-3, with no clear D. The CDR3 is 19 residues long. V dropped 6 bases and J dropped 0 bases, with 25 bases sitting between them.

This clonotype was detected ten times or more. The CDR3 loop is CSVTRGATEAFF. The CDR3 DNA is TGCAGCGTCACCAGGGGGGCCACTGAAGCTTTCTTT. The genes are TRBV29-1 and TRBJ1-1, with 7 positions matching TRBD1. The J segment lost 4 bases and the V segment lost 6 bases, leaving 5 bases of the junction unmatched. CDR1 SQVTM and CDR2 ANQGSEA come from the germline V gene. The CDR3 spans 12 residues.

About this clonotype itself: A read error may explain this, as a much larger clone is one base away. The chain employs TRBV20-1 and TRBJ1-2; TRBD1 matches at 9 bases. The length of the CDR3 is 15 residues. Germline lookup yields CDR1 DFQATT and CDR2 SNEGSKA (reference sequence). J gave up 4 bases and V 1 base, and 7 bases lay outside the gene matches. CDR3 DNA sequence: TGCAGTGCTAGAGGGGGACAGGGTACTTTCTATGGCTACACCTTC. This gives the protein CSARGGQGTFYGYTF.